The 20 T cell receptor beta chains reported below all come from one sample, sequenced in a study of blood T cell repertoires in COVID-19. Some clones are missing from TCRdb's copy, which holds only in-frame ones; the method was immunoSEQ multiplex PCR. The table shows 200,000 to 250,000 clones, with 86% occurring only once. The sample consisted of peripheral blood. These receptors originate from a woman in her thirties who had recovered from COVID-19.

The chain joins TRBV15 to TRBJ2-7, with D uncertain. The CDR3 has 14 amino acids. Germline CDR1 and CDR2: LNHNV and YYDKDF (reference sequence). Trimming cost V 0 bases and J 3 bases, with 9 bases left between them. For the CDR3, the DNA is TGTGCCACCAGCAGAGAAAGAGTTAACTACGAGCAGTACTTC. This sequence encodes CATSRERVNYEQYF.

J is TRBJ2-7 and V is TRBV5-1; 8 nucleotides line up with TRBD1. Trimming cost V 0 bases and J 4 bases; bases outside gene matches: 6. Germline V gene data show CDR1 as SGHRS and CDR2 as YFSETQ. This CDR3 has 15 amino acids. The CDR3 DNA follows: TGCGCCAGCAGCTTGGAGACAGGGGTTAGGTACGAGCAGTACTTC. This translates into CASSLETGVRYEQYF.

Comment on this clone: Other DNA sequences in this sample translate to the same CDR3. The chain has TRBV11-2 and TRBJ1-5; D is unresolved. This CDR3 comprises 13 residues. Germline loops: CDR1 SGHAT, CDR2 FQNNGV. V was cut by 1 base and J by 7 bases, with 8 bases left in between. The CDR3 nucleotides read TGTGCCAGCAGCTTAGGCCGAGGGCAGCCCCAGCATTTT. Amino acid sequence: CASSLGRGQPQHF.

The chain employs TRBV5-1 and TRBJ2-6; D is uncertain. Germline V gives CDR1 SGHRS, CDR2 YFSETQ. The CDR3 contains 15 residues. V was trimmed by 0 bases and J by 3 bases, leaving 7 bases between them. The CDR3 region has the DNA TGCGCCAGCAGCTTGGGATCGGTTGGGGCCAACGTCCTGACTTTC. As protein: CASSLGSVGANVLTF.

This chain connects TRBV9 to TRBJ2-3; 7 bases are shared with TRBD2. There are 13 residues in the CDR3. Losses at the gene ends were 2 bases for V and 6 bases for J; bases not matched to a gene: 3. Germline V gene lookup returns CDR1 SGDLS and CDR2 YYNGEE. In DNA form, the CDR3 reads TGTGCCAGCAGCGTGGGAGGGGAGGATACGCAGTATTTT. It encodes CASSVGGEDTQYF.

In its sample, this clone was seen once. V and J are TRBV16 and TRBJ1-5; TRBD1 matches at 7 bases. With V trimmed by 2 bases and J by 2 bases, 3 bases remained unmatched. The CDR3 runs to 15 residues. Germline CDR1 is KGHSY and CDR2 is FQNENV. CDR3 DNA: TGTGCCAGCAGCCAAAGGGGGCGAGGCAATCAGCCCCAGCATTTT. Its protein is CASSQRGRGNQPQHF.

The CDR3 DNA follows: TGTGCCAGCAGCTTGACGGGAGAGACCCAGTACTTC. Translation gives CASSLTGETQYF. The rearrangement joins TRBV5-5 to TRBJ2-5; the D is unclear. Germline V gene lookup returns CDR1 SGHKS and CDR2 YYEKEE (reference sequence). The V gene lost 1 base and the J gene lost 4 bases, with 5 bases spanning the gap. The CDR3 sequence is 12 residues long.

The chain is built from TRBV2 and TRBJ1-4; 7 positions match TRBD1. V was pared by 8 bases and J by 6 bases, with 3 bases of the junction left unmatched. Germline V gives CDR1 SNHLY, CDR2 FYNNEI. This CDR3 has 12 residues. CDR3 sequence reads: CASGDRDEKLFF. The DNA for the CDR3 is TGTGCCAGCGGGGACAGAGATGAAAAACTGTTTTTT.

The J gene is TRBJ2-4, the V gene TRBV7-9; 11 nucleotides align to TRBD2. With V trimmed by 4 bases and J by 5 bases, 7 bases remained unmatched. There are 16 residues in the CDR3. Germline CDR1 is SEHNR and CDR2 is FQNEAQ (reference sequence). CDR3 protein: CASSSPLAGGQNIQYF. CDR3 nucleotide sequence: TGTGCCAGCAGCTCCCCCCTAGCGGGGGGCCAAAACATTCAGTACTTC. Supplemented by reference TRBV7-9 and TRBJ2-4, the full variable domain reads DTGVSQNPRHKITKRGQNVTFRCDPISEHNRLYWYRQTLGQGPEFLTYFQNEAQLEKSRLLSDRFSAERPKGSFSTLEIQRTEQGDSAMYLCASSSPLAGGQNIQYFGAGTRLSVL.

The chain recombines TRBV7-2 with TRBJ2-7, with 8 positions matching TRBD1. The V gene's germline CDR1 is SGHTA and CDR2 FQGNSA. Trimming removed 3 bases from V and 6 bases from J; junction bases left unmatched: 7. The CDR3 totals 14 residues. In DNA, the CDR3 is TGTGCCAGCAGCTTTCAGGGGGCCTTTAGCGAGCAGTACTTC. It is translated as CASSFQGAFSEQYF. The variable domain in full, completed from reference TRBV7-2 and TRBJ2-7, reads GAGVSQSPSNKVTEKGKDVELRCDPISGHTALYWYRQSLGQGLEFLIYFQGNSAPDKSGLPSDRFSAERTGGSVSTLTIQRTQQEDSAVYLCASSFQGAFSEQYFGPGTRLTVT.

The chain uses TRBV30 and TRBJ1-5; D possibly corresponds to TRBD1 (5 bases). The CDR3 has 19 amino acids. Germline lookup yields CDR1 GTSNPN and CDR2 SVGIG (reference sequence). The V end was cut by 0 bases, the J end by 2 bases, with 23 bases between. The CDR3 DNA reads TGTGCCTGGAGTGTATCAATCCTCAGCGGGGCGAGGGGCAATCAGCCCCAGCATTTT. Its protein product is CAWSVSILSGARGNQPQHF.

The J gene is TRBJ2-7, the V gene TRBV4-3; the D gene is possibly TRBD1 (6 bases). From germline, CDR1 is LGHNA and CDR2 YSLEER. V was cut by 4 bases and J by 3 bases, with 16 bases left in between. There are 15 residues in the CDR3. CDR3 loop: CASSLSLDRFYEQYF. The CDR3 coding sequence is TGCGCCAGCAGCCTCAGTTTGGACAGATTCTACGAGCAGTACTTC.

The V gene is TRBV4-2, the J gene TRBJ1-1; the match to TRBD1 covers 10 bases. The trim removed 3 bases at V and 3 bases at J, leaving 7 bases unmatched. The CDR3 covers 16 residues. The germline V gene encodes CDR1 LGHNA and CDR2 YNFKEQ. In DNA form, the CDR3 reads TGTGCCAGCAGCCAGGGGAGGACAGGGGGGTACACTGAAGCTTTCTTT. It is translated as CASSQGRTGGYTEAFF.

The rearrangement links TRBV5-5 to TRBJ2-5, with TRBD2 matching over 11 bases. V lost 1 base, J lost 1 base, and 12 bases stayed unmatched. The CDR3 contains 19 residues. Germline CDR1 SGHKS, CDR2 YYEKEE (reference sequence). The CDR3 reads CASSLFGRLAGGPQETQYF. Here the CDR3 DNA reads TGTGCCAGCAGCTTGTTCGGCAGGCTAGCGGGGGGTCCCCAAGAGACCCAGTACTTC.

This sequence joins TRBV6-2 or TRBV6-3 and TRBJ2-3, with 14 bases identical to TRBD2. The CDR3 length is 16 residues. With 5 bases clipped from V and 6 bases from J, the junction kept 7 bases outside the gene matches. Germline-derived CDR1 and CDR2 are MNHEY and SVGEGT. The CDR3 nucleotides read TGTGCCAGCAGTGCGGGTCGGACTAGCGGGGGGGATACGCAGTATTTT. It codes for CASSAGRTSGGDTQYF.

The rearrangement uses TRBV6-1 and TRBJ2-2, with 9 positions matching TRBD2. The CDR3 is 16 residues long. V dropped 3 bases and J dropped 2; count of bases not matched to a gene: 4. Germline CDR1 reads MNHNS; CDR2 reads SASEGT. This chain's CDR3 is CASSEVSGGNTGELFF. The CDR3 DNA reads TGTGCCAGCAGTGAGGTTAGCGGGGGCAACACCGGGGAGCTGTTTTTT.

This clone was detected once. J is TRBJ1-2 and V is TRBV9; 9 nucleotides match TRBD1. The CDR3 length is 15 residues. V dropped 0 bases and J dropped 8; count of bases not matched to a gene: 8. The germline gives CDR1 SGDLS, CDR2 YYNGEE. As DNA, the CDR3 is TGTGCCAGCAGCGTAGCCGATAACAGGGGGCTCGGCTACACCTTC. It specifies CASSVADNRGLGYTF.

The chain couples TRBV10-1 to TRBJ2-1, with 7 bases identical to TRBD1. The V and J ends lost 2 bases and 8 bases, in that order; junction bases with no gene match: 6. This CDR3 spans 14 amino acids. Germline loops: CDR1 WNHNN, CDR2 SYGVQD (reference sequence). The CDR3 bases are TGCGCCAGCAGTGAGATACGGACAGGCGATGAGCAGTTCTTC. This codes for CASSEIRTGDEQFF.

V and J are TRBV7-3 and TRBJ2-1; 9 bases align to TRBD1. The germline V gene has CDR1 SGHTA and CDR2 FQGTGA. The CDR3 sequence is 13 residues long. Trimming took 4 bases from V and 7 from J; bases not matched to a gene: 2. Written as DNA, the CDR3 is TGTGCCAGCAGCTCGGACAGGGGAAATGAGCAGTTCTTC. Protein product: CASSSDRGNEQFF.

The rearrangement joins TRBV19 to TRBJ1-2; 7 bases are a match to TRBD1. Trimming at V came to 6 bases and at J to 5 bases, leaving 3 bases not matched to a gene. The CDR3 runs 12 residues. From germline, CDR1 is LNHDA and CDR2 SQIVND (reference sequence). The CDR3 spells CASRPGGYGYTF. The CDR3 bases are TGTGCCAGTAGGCCAGGGGGATATGGCTACACCTTC.